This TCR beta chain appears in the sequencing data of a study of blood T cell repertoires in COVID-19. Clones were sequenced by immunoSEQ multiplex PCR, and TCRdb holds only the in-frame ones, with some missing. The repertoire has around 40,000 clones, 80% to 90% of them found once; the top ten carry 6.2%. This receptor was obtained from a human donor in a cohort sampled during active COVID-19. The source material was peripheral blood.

The CDR3 DNA sequence: TGTGCCAGCAGCCAAGAAGGGGGGGCTTCTAGCGCCGAGACCCAGTACTTC. Amino acids: CASSQEGGASSAETQYF. The V and J genes are TRBV4-2 and TRBJ2-5; D possibly corresponds to TRBD2 (7 bases). This CDR3 region has 17 residues. Trimming pared 0 bases from V and 5 bases from J, leaving 19 bases between. The germline CDR1 and CDR2 sequences are LGHNA and YNFKEQ.